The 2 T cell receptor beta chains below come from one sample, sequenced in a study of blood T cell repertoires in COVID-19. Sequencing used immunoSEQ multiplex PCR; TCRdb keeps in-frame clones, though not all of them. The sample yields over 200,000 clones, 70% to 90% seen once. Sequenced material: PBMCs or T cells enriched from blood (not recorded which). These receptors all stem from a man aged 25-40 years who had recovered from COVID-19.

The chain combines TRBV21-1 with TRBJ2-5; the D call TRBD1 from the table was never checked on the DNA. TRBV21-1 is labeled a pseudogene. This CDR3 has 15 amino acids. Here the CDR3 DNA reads TGTGCCAGCAGCAAAGTGCGGCGCAGGGAAGAGACCCAGTACTTC. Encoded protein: CASSKVRRREETQYF.

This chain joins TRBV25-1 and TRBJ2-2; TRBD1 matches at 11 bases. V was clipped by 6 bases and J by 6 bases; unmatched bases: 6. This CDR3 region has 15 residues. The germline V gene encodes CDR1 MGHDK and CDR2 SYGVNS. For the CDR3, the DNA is TGTGCCAGCAGCAAGGTGGGACAGGGGGCCGGGGAGCTGTTTTTT. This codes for CASSKVGQGAGELFF.